This TCR beta chain was observed in a study of cytomegalovirus exposure and HLA in healthy donors. CDR1 SGDLS and CDR2 YYNGEE come from the germline V gene. This CDR3 is 15 amino acids long. Trimming cost V 3 bases and J 3 bases; bases outside gene matches: 4. PCR involved 60 Vbeta and 13 Jbeta primers. Some clones are missing from TCRdb's copy, which holds only in-frame ones; the method was immunoSEQ multiplex PCR. Of about 240,000 clones listed, around 76% are singletons. This clone was detected once. What was sequenced was PBMCs. The sequence was collected from a woman aged 40 to 50 in good health and CMV-seropositive. The chain joins TRBV9 to TRBJ1-5, with TRBD1 matching over 9 bases. This CDR3 reads CASSAGTGFNQPQHF. The CDR3 region has the DNA TGTGCCAGCAGCGCCGGGACAGGGTTCAATCAGCCCCAGCATTTT.